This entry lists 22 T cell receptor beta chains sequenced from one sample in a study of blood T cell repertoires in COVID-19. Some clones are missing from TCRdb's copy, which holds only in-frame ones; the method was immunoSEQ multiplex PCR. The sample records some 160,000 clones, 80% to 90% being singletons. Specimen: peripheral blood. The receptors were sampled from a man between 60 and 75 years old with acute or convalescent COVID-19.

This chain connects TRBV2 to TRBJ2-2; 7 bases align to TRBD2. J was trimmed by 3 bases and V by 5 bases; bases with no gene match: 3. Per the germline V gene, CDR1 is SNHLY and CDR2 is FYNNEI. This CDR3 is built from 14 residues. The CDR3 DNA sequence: TGTGCCAGCAGTCTCCGGGGGGACACCGGGGAGCTGTTTTTT. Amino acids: CASSLRGDTGELFF.

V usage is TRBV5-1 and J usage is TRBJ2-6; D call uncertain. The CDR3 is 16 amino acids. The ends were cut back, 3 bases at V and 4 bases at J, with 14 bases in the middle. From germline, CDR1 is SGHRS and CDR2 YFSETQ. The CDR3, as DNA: TGCGCCAGCAGCTCACCTTCAAACTCCGGGGCCAACGTCCTGACTTTC. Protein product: CASSSPSNSGANVLTF.

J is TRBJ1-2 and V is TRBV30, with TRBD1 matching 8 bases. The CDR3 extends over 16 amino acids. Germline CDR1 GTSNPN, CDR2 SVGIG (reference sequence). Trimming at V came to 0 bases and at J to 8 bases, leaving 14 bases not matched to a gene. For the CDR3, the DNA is TGTGCCTGGAGTGTAAAAGGTGGCCAGGGGGCCCGGGGCTACACCTTC. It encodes CAWSVKGGQGARGYTF.

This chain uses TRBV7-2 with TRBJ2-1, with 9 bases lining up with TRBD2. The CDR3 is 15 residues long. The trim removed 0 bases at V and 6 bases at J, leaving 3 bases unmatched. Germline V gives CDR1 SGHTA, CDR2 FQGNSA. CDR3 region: CASSLAAGGGNEQFF. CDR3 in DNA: TGTGCCAGCAGCTTAGCAGCGGGGGGCGGCAATGAGCAGTTCTTC. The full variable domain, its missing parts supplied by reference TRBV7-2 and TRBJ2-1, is GAGVSQSPSNKVTEKGKDVELRCDPISGHTALYWYRQSLGQGLEFLIYFQGNSAPDKSGLPSDRFSAERTGGSVSTLTIQRTQQEDSAVYLCASSLAAGGGNEQFFGPGTRLTVL.

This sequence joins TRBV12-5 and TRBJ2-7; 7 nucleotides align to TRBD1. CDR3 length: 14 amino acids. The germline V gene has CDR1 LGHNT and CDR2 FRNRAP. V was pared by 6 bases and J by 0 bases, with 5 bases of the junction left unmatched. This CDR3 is CASGPRDSSYEQYF. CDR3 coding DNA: TGTGCTAGTGGCCCTCGGGACAGCTCCTACGAGCAGTACTTC. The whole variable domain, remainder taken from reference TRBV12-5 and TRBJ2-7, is DARVTQTPRHKVTEMGQEVTMRCQPILGHNTVFWYRQTMMQGLELLAYFRNRAPLDDSGMPKDRFSAEMPDATLATLKIQPSEPRDSAVYFCASGPRDSSYEQYFGPGTRLTVT.

CDR3 region: CASSPTSGGPYEQYF. Written as DNA, the CDR3 is TGTGCCAGCAGCCCGACTAGCGGGGGACCTTACGAGCAGTACTTC. This sequence joins TRBV5-4 and TRBJ2-7; 12 nucleotides align to TRBD2. Germline CDR1 reads SGHNT; CDR2 reads YYREEE (reference sequence). The V segment lost 4 bases and the J segment 4 bases; nucleotides outside the gene matches: 6. This CDR3 comprises 15 residues.

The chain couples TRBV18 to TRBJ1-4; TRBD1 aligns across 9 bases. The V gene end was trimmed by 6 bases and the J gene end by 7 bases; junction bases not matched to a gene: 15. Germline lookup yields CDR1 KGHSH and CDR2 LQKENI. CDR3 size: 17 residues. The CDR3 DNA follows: TGTGCCAGCTCGACACAAGGACAGGGGAGATATGGTGAAAAACTGTTTTTT. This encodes CASSTQGQGRYGEKLFF. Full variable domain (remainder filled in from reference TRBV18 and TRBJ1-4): NAGVMQNPRHLVRRRGQEARLRCSPMKGHSHVYWYRQLPEEGLKFMVYLQKENIIDESGMPKERFSAEFPKEGPSILRIQQVVRGDSAAYFCASSTQGQGRYGEKLFFGSGTQLSVL.

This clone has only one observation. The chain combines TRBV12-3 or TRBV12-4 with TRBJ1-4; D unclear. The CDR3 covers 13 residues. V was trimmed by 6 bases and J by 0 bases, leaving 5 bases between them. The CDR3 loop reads CASRSATNEKLFF. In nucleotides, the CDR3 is TGTGCCAGCAGGTCGGCAACTAATGAAAAACTGTTTTTT.

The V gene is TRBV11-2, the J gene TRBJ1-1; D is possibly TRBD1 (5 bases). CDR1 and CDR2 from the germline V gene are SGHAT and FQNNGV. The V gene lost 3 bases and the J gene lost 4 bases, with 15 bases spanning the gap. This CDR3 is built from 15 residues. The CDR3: CASSFWGEISTEAFF. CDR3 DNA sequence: TGTGCCAGCAGCTTTTGGGGGGAGATTAGCACTGAAGCTTTCTTT.

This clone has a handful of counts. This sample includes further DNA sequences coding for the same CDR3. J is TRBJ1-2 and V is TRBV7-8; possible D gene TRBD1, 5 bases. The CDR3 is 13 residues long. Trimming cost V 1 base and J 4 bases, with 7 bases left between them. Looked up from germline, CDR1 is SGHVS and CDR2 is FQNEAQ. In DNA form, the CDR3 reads TGTGCCAGCAGCTTAGAAGGGGTCTATGGCTACACCTTC. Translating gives CASSLEGVYGYTF.

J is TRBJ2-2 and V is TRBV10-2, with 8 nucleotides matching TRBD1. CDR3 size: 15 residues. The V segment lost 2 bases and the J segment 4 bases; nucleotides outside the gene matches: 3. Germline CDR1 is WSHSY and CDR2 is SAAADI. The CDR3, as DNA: TGCGCCAGCAGTGAGGGACAGGGCTTCACCGGGGAGCTGTTTTTT. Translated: CASSEGQGFTGELFF.

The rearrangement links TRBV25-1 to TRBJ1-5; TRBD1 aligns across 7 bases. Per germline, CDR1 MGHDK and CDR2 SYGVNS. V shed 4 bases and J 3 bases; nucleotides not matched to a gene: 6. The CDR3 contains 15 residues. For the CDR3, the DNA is TGTGCCAGCAGTGCACAGGGGTGGGACAATCAGCCCCAGCATTTT. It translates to CASSAQGWDNQPQHF.

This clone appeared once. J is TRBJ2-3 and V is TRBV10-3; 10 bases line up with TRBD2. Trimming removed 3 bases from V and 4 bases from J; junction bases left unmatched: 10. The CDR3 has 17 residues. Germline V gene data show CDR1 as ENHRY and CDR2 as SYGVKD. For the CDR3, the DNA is TGTGCCATCAGTGACCCCTCACTAGCGGGGATTGCAGATACGCAGTATTTT. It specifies CAISDPSLAGIADTQYF.

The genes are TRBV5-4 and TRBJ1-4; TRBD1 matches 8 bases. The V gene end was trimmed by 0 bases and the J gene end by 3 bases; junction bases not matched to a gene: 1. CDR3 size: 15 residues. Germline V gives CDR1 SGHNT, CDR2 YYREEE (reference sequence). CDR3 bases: TGTGCCAGCAGCTTGGCGGGACAGGCTAATGAAAAACTGTTTTTT. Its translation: CASSLAGQANEKLFF.

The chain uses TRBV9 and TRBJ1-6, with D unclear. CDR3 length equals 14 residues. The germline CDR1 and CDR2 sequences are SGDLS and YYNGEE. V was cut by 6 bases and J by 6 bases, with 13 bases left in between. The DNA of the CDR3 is TGTGCCAGCAACCAGCCGGGGAGTAATTCACCCCTCCACTTT. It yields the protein CASNQPGSNSPLHF. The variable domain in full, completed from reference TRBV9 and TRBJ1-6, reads DSGVTQTPKHLITATGQRVTLRCSPRSGDLSVYWYQQSLDQGLQFLIQYYNGEERAKGNILERFSAQQFPDLHSELNLSSLELGDSALYFCASNQPGSNSPLHFGNGTRLTVT.

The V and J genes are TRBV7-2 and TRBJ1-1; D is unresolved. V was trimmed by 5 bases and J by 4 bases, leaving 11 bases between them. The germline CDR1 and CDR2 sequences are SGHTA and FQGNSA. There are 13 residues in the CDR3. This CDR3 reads CASSLMGRTEAFF. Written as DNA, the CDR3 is TGTGCCAGCAGCCTGATGGGCCGCACTGAAGCTTTCTTT.

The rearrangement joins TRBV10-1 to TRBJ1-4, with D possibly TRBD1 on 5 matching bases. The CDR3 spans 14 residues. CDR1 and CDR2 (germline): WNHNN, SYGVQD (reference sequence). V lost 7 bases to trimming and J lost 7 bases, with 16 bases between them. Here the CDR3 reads CASTSGEAGEKLFF. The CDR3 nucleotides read TGCGCCAGCACGTCGGGGGAGGCCGGTGAAAAACTGTTTTTT.

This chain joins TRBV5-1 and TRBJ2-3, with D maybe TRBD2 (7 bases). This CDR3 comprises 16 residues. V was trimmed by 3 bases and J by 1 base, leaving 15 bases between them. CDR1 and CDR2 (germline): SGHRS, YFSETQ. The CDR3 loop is CASSSEAGARTDTQYF. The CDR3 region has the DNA TGCGCCAGCAGCTCGGAGGCGGGGGCGCGCACAGATACGCAGTATTTT.

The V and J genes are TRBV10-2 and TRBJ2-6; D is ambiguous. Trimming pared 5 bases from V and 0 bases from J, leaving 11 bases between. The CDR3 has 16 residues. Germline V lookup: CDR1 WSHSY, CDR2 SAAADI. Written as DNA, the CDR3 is TGCGCCAGCAGTTCGACGGGTAGCTCTGGGGCCAACGTCCTGACTTTC. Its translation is CASSSTGSSGANVLTF.

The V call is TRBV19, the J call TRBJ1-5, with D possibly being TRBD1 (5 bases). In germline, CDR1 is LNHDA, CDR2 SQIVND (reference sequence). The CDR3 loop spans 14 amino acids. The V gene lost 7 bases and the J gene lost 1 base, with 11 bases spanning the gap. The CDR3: CASTGERSNQPQHF. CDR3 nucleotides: TGTGCCAGTACGGGGGAACGGAGCAATCAGCCCCAGCATTTT.

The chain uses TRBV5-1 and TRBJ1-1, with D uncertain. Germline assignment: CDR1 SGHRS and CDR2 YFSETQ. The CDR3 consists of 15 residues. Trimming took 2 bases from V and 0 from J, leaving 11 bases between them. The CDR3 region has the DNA TGCGCCAGCAGCTTAGGAGGATCCATGAACACTGAAGCTTTCTTT. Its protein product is CASSLGGSMNTEAFF.

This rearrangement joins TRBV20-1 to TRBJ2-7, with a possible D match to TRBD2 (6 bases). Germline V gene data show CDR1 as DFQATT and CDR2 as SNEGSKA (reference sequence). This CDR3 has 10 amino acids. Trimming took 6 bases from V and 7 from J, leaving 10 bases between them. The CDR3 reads CSAQGREQYF. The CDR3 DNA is TGCAGTGCCCAAGGGAGGGAGCAGTACTTC.